The subject of this entry is one T cell receptor beta chain. This entry belongs to a study of cytomegalovirus exposure and HLA in healthy donors. Donors consisted of healthy bone marrow donors. The V gene's germline CDR1 is MDHEN and CDR2 SYDVKM. With 3 bases clipped from V and 3 bases from J, the junction kept 4 bases outside the gene matches. The CDR3 extends over 14 amino acids. The primer mix had 60 Vbeta and 13 Jbeta primers. The data were produced by immunoSEQ multiplex PCR, yet TCRdb's version contains in-frame clones alone and is incomplete. The sample lists 100,000 to 150,000 clones, roughly 70% occurring once.

This clonotype was obtained from a man in his forties in good health and CMV-seropositive. The chain links TRBV28 to TRBJ2-5; 7 bases line up with TRBD2. Material for sequencing was PBMCs. The CDR3 loop reads CASSLTSLKETQYF. CDR3 DNA sequence: TGTGCCAGCAGTTTGACTAGCTTAAAAGAGACCCAGTACTTC.